This T cell receptor beta chain is from a study of T-cell reconstitution after alpha-beta-depleted transplantation in children. Study-wide points: Reportedly, roughly two months post-transplant, alpha-beta T cells arose from several hundred expanded graft clones. TCRbeta diversity was high at day 60 in some patients (a result of surviving recipient T cells and thymic progenitors). Among T cells one year after transplant, newly produced cells accounted for most counts and diversity.

The CDR3 consists of 15 residues. In germline, CDR1 is SGHRS, CDR2 YFSETQ. In the case of this clonotype: The target antigen is unknown. Compared with germline, one end of the junction differs, possibly owing to a read error.

Preparation of the TCRbeta library used unique molecular identifiers. Each CDR3 protein is one row after TCRdb ran MiXCR on the PCR reads. This sample has under 400,000 distinct CDR3 sequences, with over 20% found just once. The gene calls are TRBV5-1 and TRBJ2-1; 9 bases are shared with TRBD2. This specimen consisted of PBMCs, mostly from graft donor cells, obtained 180 days after TCRalphabeta/CD19-depleted stem cell transplant. This clonotype was obtained from a male patient younger than 18 who had a stem cell transplant for acute lymphoblastic leukemia, so the T cells may come from the graft donor. The CDR3 DNA reads as TGCGCCAGCAGCTCTCGGACTAGCGTGTACAATGAGCAGTCCTTC. It yields the protein CASSSRTSVYNEQSF.